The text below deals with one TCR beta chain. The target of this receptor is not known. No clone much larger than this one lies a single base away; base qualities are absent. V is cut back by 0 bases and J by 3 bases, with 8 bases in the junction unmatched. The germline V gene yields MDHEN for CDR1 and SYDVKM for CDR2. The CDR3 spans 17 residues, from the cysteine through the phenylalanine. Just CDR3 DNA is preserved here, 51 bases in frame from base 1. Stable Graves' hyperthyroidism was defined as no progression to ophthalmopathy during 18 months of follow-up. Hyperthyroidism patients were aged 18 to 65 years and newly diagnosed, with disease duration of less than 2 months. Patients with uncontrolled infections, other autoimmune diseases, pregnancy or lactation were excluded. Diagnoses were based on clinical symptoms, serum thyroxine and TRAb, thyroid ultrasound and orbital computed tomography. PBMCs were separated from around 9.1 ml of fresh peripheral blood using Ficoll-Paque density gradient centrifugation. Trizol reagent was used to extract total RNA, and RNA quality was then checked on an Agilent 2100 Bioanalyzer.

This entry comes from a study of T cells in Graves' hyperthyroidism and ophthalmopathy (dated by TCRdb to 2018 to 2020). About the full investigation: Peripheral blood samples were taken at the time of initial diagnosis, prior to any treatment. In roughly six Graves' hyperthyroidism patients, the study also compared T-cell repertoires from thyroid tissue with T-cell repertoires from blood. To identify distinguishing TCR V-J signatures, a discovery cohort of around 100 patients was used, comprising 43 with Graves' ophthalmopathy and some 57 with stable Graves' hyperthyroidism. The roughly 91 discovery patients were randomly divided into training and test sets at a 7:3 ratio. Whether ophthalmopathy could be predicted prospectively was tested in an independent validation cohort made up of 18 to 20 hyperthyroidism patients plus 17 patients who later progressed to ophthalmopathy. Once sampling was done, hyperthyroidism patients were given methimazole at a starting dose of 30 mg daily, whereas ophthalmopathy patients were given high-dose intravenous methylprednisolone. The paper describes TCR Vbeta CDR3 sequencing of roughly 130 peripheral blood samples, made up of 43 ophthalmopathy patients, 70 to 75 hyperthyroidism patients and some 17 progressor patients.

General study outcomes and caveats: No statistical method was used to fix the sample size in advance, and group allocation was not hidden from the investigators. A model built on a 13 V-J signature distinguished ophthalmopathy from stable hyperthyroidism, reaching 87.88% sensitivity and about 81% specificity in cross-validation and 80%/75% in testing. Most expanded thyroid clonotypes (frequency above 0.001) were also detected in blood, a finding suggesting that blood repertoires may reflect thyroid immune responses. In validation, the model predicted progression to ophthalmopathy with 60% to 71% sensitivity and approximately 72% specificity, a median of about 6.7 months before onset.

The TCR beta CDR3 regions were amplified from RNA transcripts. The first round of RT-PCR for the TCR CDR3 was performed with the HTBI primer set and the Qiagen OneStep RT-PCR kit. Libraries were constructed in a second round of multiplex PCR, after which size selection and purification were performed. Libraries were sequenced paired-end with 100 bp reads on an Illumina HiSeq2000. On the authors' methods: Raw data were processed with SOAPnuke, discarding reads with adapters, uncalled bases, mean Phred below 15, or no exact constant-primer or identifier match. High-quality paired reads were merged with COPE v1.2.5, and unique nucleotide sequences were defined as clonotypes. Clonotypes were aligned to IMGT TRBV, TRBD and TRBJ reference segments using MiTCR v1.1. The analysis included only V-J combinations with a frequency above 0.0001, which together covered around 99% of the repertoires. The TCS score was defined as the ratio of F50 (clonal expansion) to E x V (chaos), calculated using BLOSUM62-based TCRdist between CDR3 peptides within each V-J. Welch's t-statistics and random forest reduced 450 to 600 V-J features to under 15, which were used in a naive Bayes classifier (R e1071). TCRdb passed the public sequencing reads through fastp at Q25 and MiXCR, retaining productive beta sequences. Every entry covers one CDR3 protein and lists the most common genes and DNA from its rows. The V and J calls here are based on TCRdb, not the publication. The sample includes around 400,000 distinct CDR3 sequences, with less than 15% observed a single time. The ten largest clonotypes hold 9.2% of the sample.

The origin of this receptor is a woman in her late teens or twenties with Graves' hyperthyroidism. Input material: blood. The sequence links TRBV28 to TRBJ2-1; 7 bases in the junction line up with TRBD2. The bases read TGTGCCAGCAGTTTATGGGGGGGGACCACACTCTACAATGAGCAGTTCTTC. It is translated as CASSLWGGTTLYNEQFF.